The 32 T cell receptor beta chains given below trace back to one sample, sequenced in a study of brain T cells in children with intractable seizures. The sequenced cases were selected for having the highest brain T cell transcript signatures. The protocol was immunoSEQ multiplex PCR, while the TCRdb copy is restricted to in-frame clones and leaves out a portion. The sample has 7,500 to 9,500 clones, less than 70% seen once. Sample: resected brain tissue, taken at surgery. These receptors came from a girl aged 2-10 years with tuberous sclerosis and intractable seizures.

The V gene is TRBV5-1, the J gene TRBJ2-5; the match to TRBD2 covers 11 bases. The CDR3 is made up of 18 amino acids. The J segment lost 4 bases and the V segment lost 2 bases, leaving 13 bases of the junction unmatched. In germline, CDR1 is SGHRS, CDR2 YFSETQ. The CDR3 is CASSFTSLSGGGGETQYF. CDR3 DNA sequence: TGCGCCAGCAGCTTCACTTCCCTTAGCGGGGGGGGAGGAGAGACCCAGTACTTC.

The chain uses TRBV7-3 and TRBJ1-1; D not certain. Deletions cut 2 bases from V and 0 bases from J, with 10 bases between. Per the germline V gene, CDR1 is SGHTA and CDR2 is FQGTGA. The CDR3 has 15 residues. The CDR3 region has the DNA TGTGCCAGCAGCTTATTGGACGGAATGAACACTGAAGCTTTCTTT. It translates to CASSLLDGMNTEAFF.

The sample holds a few counts of this clone. The rearrangement joins TRBV6-6 to TRBJ1-6, with D maybe TRBD1 (5 bases). Between the trimmed V and J ends, which lost 4 bases and 7 bases, there was a span of 14 bases. Germline lookup yields CDR1 MNHNY and CDR2 SVGAGI (reference sequence). The CDR3 loop spans 15 amino acids. This chain's CDR3 is CASSSGQLPNSPLHF. CDR3 coding DNA: TGTGCCAGCAGTTCCGGACAACTCCCAAATTCACCCCTCCACTTT.

This chain links TRBV19 with TRBJ1-3; 12 nucleotides agree with TRBD1. V gave up 7 bases and J gave up 2 bases; unmatched junction bases: 9. Germline values: CDR1 LNHDA, CDR2 SQIVND (reference sequence). There are 17 residues in the CDR3. The CDR3 sequence: CASTNLRDRGPGNTIYF. Written as DNA, the CDR3 is TGTGCCAGTACGAACCTCCGGGACAGGGGGCCTGGAAACACCATATATTTT.

The genes are TRBV19 and TRBJ1-2; TRBD1 aligns across 9 bases. The CDR3 loop spans 11 amino acids. Germline loops: CDR1 LNHDA, CDR2 SQIVND (reference sequence). V gave up 5 bases and J gave up 13 bases; unmatched junction bases: 5. The CDR3: CASSLGTGFTF. CDR3 coding DNA: TGTGCCAGTAGTCTCGGGACAGGGTTCACCTTC.

This clone is classed as medium-sized. This chain connects TRBV6-5 to TRBJ1-1; D ambiguous. The CDR3 totals 12 residues. Germline V gives CDR1 MNHEY, CDR2 SVGAGI. V shed 5 bases and J shed 4 bases, with 8 bases lying between them. The chain's CDR3 is CASSLVGTEAFF. The CDR3 DNA follows: TGTGCCAGCAGTCTGGTCGGCACTGAAGCTTTCTTT.

The chain has TRBV9 and TRBJ2-2; 7 nucleotides align to TRBD1. The CDR3 has 12 amino acids. CDR1 and CDR2 (germline): SGDLS, YYNGEE. V was clipped by 4 bases and J by 8 bases; unmatched bases: 2. The CDR3 DNA sequence: TGTGCCAGCAGCCCGACAGGGGGGGAGCTGTTTTTT. Translating gives CASSPTGGELFF.

This clone was found once. J is TRBJ2-2 and V is TRBV4-2; 14 positions agree with TRBD2. With 2 bases clipped from V and 5 bases from J, the junction kept 13 bases outside the gene matches. The CDR3 is 20 residues long. Per the germline V gene, CDR1 is LGHNA and CDR2 is YNFKEQ. The CDR3 sequence is CASSQRLTSGGAPGTGELFF. The CDR3 nucleotides are TGTGCCAGCAGCCAAAGACTGACTAGCGGGGGGGCCCCGGGAACCGGGGAGCTGTTTTTT.

The V call is TRBV5-1, the J call TRBJ2-3; D possibly matches TRBD1 or TRBD2 (5 bases each). The V end was cut by 2 bases, the J end by 0 bases, with 10 bases between. This CDR3 comprises 15 residues. Germline lookup yields CDR1 SGHRS and CDR2 YFSETQ. DNA of the CDR3: TGCGCCAGCAGCTTCGGGGACGTTAGCACAGATACGCAGTATTTT. Residues: CASSFGDVSTDTQYF. Drawing the rest from reference TRBV5-1 and TRBJ2-3, the complete variable domain is KAGVTQTPRYLIKTRGQQVTLSCSPISGHRSVSWYQQTPGQGLQFLFEYFSETQRNKGNFPGRFSGRQFSNSRSEMNVSTLELGDSALYLCASSFGDVSTDTQYFGPGTRLTVL.

The chain employs TRBV6-5 and TRBJ2-1; TRBD2 agrees at 8 bases. After removal of 2 bases from V and 0 bases from J, the junction contained 3 bases not matched to a gene. The CDR3 contains 16 residues. Per germline, CDR1 MNHEY and CDR2 SVGAGI. The CDR3 sequence: CASSYVAGGSYNEQFF. CDR3 bases: TGTGCCAGCAGTTACGTCGCGGGGGGCTCCTACAATGAGCAGTTCTTC.

V gene TRBV5-1 combines with J gene TRBJ1-2; D unclear. The germline CDR1 and CDR2 sequences are SGHRS and YFSETQ. This CDR3 is 14 amino acids long. The ends were cut back, 2 bases at V and 8 bases at J, with 16 bases in the middle. Written as DNA, the CDR3 is TGCGCCAGCAGCTTAGAGCCTCGGCAAGGCGGCTACACCTTC. This encodes CASSLEPRQGGYTF.

This clone was seen only a few times. The chain joins TRBV19 to TRBJ1-1; the D gene is possibly TRBD1 (5 bases). The CDR3 consists of 14 residues. The germline gives CDR1 LNHDA, CDR2 SQIVND (reference sequence). Deletions cut 5 bases from V and 0 bases from J, with 10 bases between. CDR3 residues: CASSPAGLNTEAFF. Written as DNA, the CDR3 is TGTGCCAGTAGTCCCGCGGGGCTGAACACTGAAGCTTTCTTT.

V usage is TRBV24-1 and J usage is TRBJ2-5; TRBD2 matches 9 bases. This CDR3 is built from 14 residues. V shed 4 bases and J 5 bases; nucleotides not matched to a gene: 4. In germline, CDR1 is KGHDR, CDR2 SFDVKD. The CDR3 nucleotides read TGTGCCACCAGTGAAACTAGCGGGCGGGAGACCCAGTACTTC. Encoded protein: CATSETSGRETQYF.

This clone is termed large. The CDR3 DNA reads TGCGCCAGCAGTGAATCGCACACCAGAAGCGAGCAGTACGTC. Its translation: CASSESHTRSEQYV. The rearrangement uses TRBV10-2 and TRBJ2-7, with D unresolved. The ends were cut back, 3 bases at V and 6 bases at J, with 15 bases in the middle. The germline gives CDR1 WSHSY, CDR2 SAAADI. The CDR3 runs 14 residues.

V and J are TRBV2 and TRBJ1-2; 7 bases line up with TRBD1. V was clipped by 8 bases and J by 2 bases; unmatched bases: 8. The germline V gene encodes CDR1 SNHLY and CDR2 FYNNEI. The CDR3 covers 14 residues. The CDR3 sequence is CASLKGAENYGYTF. The DNA for the CDR3 is TGTGCCAGCCTTAAGGGGGCGGAAAACTATGGCTACACCTTC.

In DNA, the CDR3 is TGTGCCAGCAGACCCCTTGGGGACTATGGCTACACCTTC. This translates into CASRPLGDYGYTF. The rearrangement joins TRBV6-5 to TRBJ1-2, with D hard to call. The CDR3 is 13 residues long. V lost 6 bases and J 3 bases, leaving 11 bases between the germline ends. From germline, CDR1 is MNHEY and CDR2 SVGAGI.

This sequence joins TRBV20-1 and TRBJ1-2; 8 bases agree with TRBD1. The germline CDR1 and CDR2 sequences are DFQATT and SNEGSKA (reference sequence). With 3 bases clipped from V and 7 bases from J, the junction kept 10 bases outside the gene matches. The CDR3 sequence is 14 residues long. The DNA for the CDR3 is TGCAGTGCTAGTGACAGGGGTCGTTTGATTGGCTACACCTTC. Protein: CSASDRGRLIGYTF.

The chain has TRBV19 and TRBJ2-7; 8 nucleotides match TRBD1. The V gene's germline CDR1 is LNHDA and CDR2 SQIVND (reference sequence). The ends lost 5 bases at V and 3 bases at J; junction bases unmatched: 6. The CDR3 is made up of 14 amino acids. The CDR3 here is CASSSDRVGYEQYF. The CDR3, as DNA: TGTGCCAGTAGTTCGGACAGGGTGGGCTACGAGCAGTACTTC.

V is TRBV10-3 and J is TRBJ2-3; D is unclear. Trimming left V 9 bases short and J 3 bases short, with 16 bases between. Germline CDR1 and CDR2: ENHRY and SYGVKD. The CDR3 runs to 14 residues. The CDR3 reads CAIQTGDSTDTQYF. In DNA, the CDR3 is TGTGCCATTCAAACCGGAGACTCTACAGATACGCAGTATTTT.

This clone was found a few times. The chain links TRBV4-1 to TRBJ1-4; no clear D. Trimming took 0 bases from V and 4 from J, leaving 15 bases between them. Looked up from germline, CDR1 is MGHRA and CDR2 is YSYEKL. The CDR3 runs to 17 residues. The chain's CDR3 is CASSQDGSGILNEKLFF. In nucleotides, the CDR3 is TGCGCCAGCAGCCAAGATGGTTCCGGTATACTTAATGAAAAACTGTTTTTT.

The chain is built from TRBV6-5 and TRBJ2-2; D may be TRBD2 (5 bases). Looked up from germline, CDR1 is MNHEY and CDR2 is SVGAGI. The V and J ends lost 6 bases and 5 bases respectively, with 10 bases between them. This CDR3 region has 13 residues. The CDR3 region has the DNA TGTGCCAGCAGCGACTACCCTACCGGGGAGCTGTTTTTT. Protein: CASSDYPTGELFF.

The V call is TRBV6-5, the J call TRBJ2-7; D call uncertain. With 8 bases removed from V and 7 bases from J, the gap between germline ends came to 12 bases. Germline CDR1 MNHEY, CDR2 SVGAGI. This CDR3 comprises 11 residues. The CDR3 loop reads CASGDRLEQYV. The CDR3 DNA reads as TGTGCCAGCGGGGATAGATTGGAGCAGTACGTC.

The rearrangement links TRBV2 to TRBJ2-1; D uncertain. V lost 6 bases and J 7 bases, leaving 13 bases between the germline ends. CDR3 length: 13 residues. Germline CDR1 reads SNHLY; CDR2 reads FYNNEI. The CDR3 DNA sequence: TGTGCCAGCAGCACCGTGGTTTGGAATGAGCAGTTCTTC. It codes for CASSTVVWNEQFF.

V is TRBV6-6 and J is TRBJ1-3, with D maybe TRBD1 (6 bases). The V gene lost 2 bases and the J gene lost 2 bases, with 10 bases spanning the gap. CDR1 and CDR2 from the germline V gene are MNHNY and SVGAGI (reference sequence). This CDR3 has 15 residues. The CDR3 sequence: CASSYTDRTGNTIYF. The CDR3 region has the DNA TGTGCCAGCAGTTACACAGACAGGACTGGAAACACCATATATTTT.

The chain is built from TRBV3-1 (or the pseudogene TRBV3-2) and TRBJ2-5; D not resolved. Trimming removed 0 bases at V and 5 bases at J, with 10 bases between. The CDR3 runs to 14 residues. The germline V gene has CDR1 LGHDT and CDR2 YNNKEL (reference sequence). The CDR3 reads CASSQDKIWETQYF. The DNA for the CDR3 is TGTGCCAGCAGCCAAGATAAGATCTGGGAGACCCAGTACTTC.

This chain joins TRBV19 and TRBJ2-3; D remains ambiguous. Trimming pared 0 bases from V and 2 bases from J, leaving 6 bases between. Germline loops: CDR1 LNHDA, CDR2 SQIVND (reference sequence). This CDR3 is 14 amino acids long. CDR3 amino acids: CASSIDPDTDTQYF. The CDR3 DNA is TGTGCCAGTAGTATAGATCCGGACACAGATACGCAGTATTTT.

The chain recombines TRBV18 with TRBJ2-5; 8 bases fit TRBD1. The CDR3 loop spans 14 amino acids. Germline V gives CDR1 KGHSH, CDR2 LQKENI. After removal of 6 bases from V and 2 bases from J, the junction contained 5 bases not matched to a gene. Here the CDR3 reads CASSLGQVQETQYF. The CDR3 DNA follows: TGTGCCAGCTCCTTGGGACAGGTGCAAGAGACCCAGTACTTC.

This rearrangement joins TRBV19 to TRBJ1-2; no definite D call. The CDR3 has 14 residues. Between the trimmed V and J ends, which lost 3 bases and 0 bases, there was a span of 8 bases. Per germline, CDR1 LNHDA and CDR2 SQIVND (reference sequence). The CDR3 loop reads CASSIIRSNYGYTF. CDR3 coding DNA: TGTGCCAGTAGTATTATCAGGTCTAACTATGGCTACACCTTC.

This chain links TRBV5-1 with TRBJ1-4, with D hard to call. Per germline, CDR1 SGHRS and CDR2 YFSETQ. The V and J ends lost 2 bases and 0 bases respectively, with 14 bases between them. The CDR3 length is 17 residues. CDR3 coding DNA: TGCGCCAGCAGCTTTTCCTACAGTTCTGCAACTAATGAAAAACTGTTTTTT. Translation gives CASSFSYSSATNEKLFF.

The chain is built from TRBV24-1 and TRBJ2-5; 8 bases are a match to TRBD2. Trimming took 4 bases from V and 5 from J; bases not matched to a gene: 8. The CDR3 totals 15 residues. Germline V lookup: CDR1 KGHDR, CDR2 SFDVKD. The CDR3 sequence: CATSDPGLVGETQYF. The CDR3 region has the DNA TGTGCCACCAGTGACCCGGGACTAGTTGGCGAGACCCAGTACTTC.

This clone is medium-sized within its sample. The DNA for the CDR3 is TGTGCTAGTGGCTGGGGTAACACTGAAGCTTTCTTT. Protein: CASGWGNTEAFF. V usage is TRBV12-5 and J usage is TRBJ1-1; D remains unclear. The germline gives CDR1 LGHNT, CDR2 FRNRAP. The CDR3 extends over 12 amino acids. V lost 6 bases, J lost 2 bases, and 7 bases lay in between.

The rearrangement uses TRBV6-6 and TRBJ1-2; D is unclear. V dropped 4 bases and J dropped 0 bases, with 9 bases sitting between them. The CDR3 extends over 14 amino acids. The germline gives CDR1 MNHNY, CDR2 SVGAGI (reference sequence). DNA of the CDR3: TGTGCCAGCAGTTCCAAGGGTGCTAACTATGGCTACACCTTC. This encodes CASSSKGANYGYTF.